This record concerns one T cell receptor beta chain sequence. This entry belongs to a study of CD8+ T cells in alopecia areata. Treatment reported: oral pan-JAK inhibitor, 5-10 mg twice daily. Sequencing relied on a cDNA template that was reverse transcribed from extracted RNA. The method was immunoSEQ multiplex PCR; TCRdb's version includes in-frame clones alone and lacks a portion of them. The sample holds 150,000 to 200,000 clones, around 64% seen once. The material was CD4+ T cells sorted from blood, obtained at week 49, from a patient treated with tofacitinib. This receptor was identified in a human donor with alopecia areata.

CDR3 in amino acids: CASSLTLAGTMNTEAFF. DNA for the CDR3: TGTGCCAGCAGCCTCACGCTCGCCGGGACGATGAACACTGAAGCTTTCTTT. This chain links TRBV13 with TRBJ1-1; D is possibly TRBD1 (5 bases). The germline gives CDR1 PRHDT, CDR2 FYEKMQ (reference sequence). This CDR3 contains 17 residues. Trimming took 5 bases from V and 0 from J, leaving 19 bases between them.